The 9 T cell receptor beta chains reported below all come from one sample, sequenced in a study of T-cell reconstitution after alpha-beta-depleted transplantation in children. As it was prepared, the TCRbeta library received unique molecular identifiers. Each CDR3 protein gets one entry after TCRdb re-called the PCR reads with MiXCR. The profile shows more than 450,000 distinct CDR3 sequences, 15% to 20% of them singletons. This specimen was PBMCs from the stem cell graft donor, taken from the stem cell graft. The receptors derive from a human donor who donated a stem cell graft to a child with acute lymphoblastic leukemia.

This clonotype has just a few counts. The rearrangement uses TRBV5-1 and TRBJ1-5; D perhaps matches TRBD1 (6 bases). Germline CDR1 SGHRS, CDR2 YFSETQ. CDR3 length: 14 amino acids. Deletions cut 3 bases from V and 7 bases from J, with 14 bases between. In nucleotides, the CDR3 is TGCGCCAGCAGCTCAACAGGGTCCCCCCAGCCCCAGCATTTT. As protein: CASSSTGSPQPQHF.

In this sample, this clonotype turned up a few times. The genes are TRBV5-5 and TRBJ2-1; 7 bases are shared with TRBD1. The CDR3 sequence is 15 residues long. Trimming at V came to 2 bases and at J to 3 bases, leaving 5 bases not matched to a gene. CDR1 is SGHKS, CDR2 YYEKEE, per germline (reference sequence). The CDR3 loop is CASSFRQGDYNEQFF. The DNA for the CDR3 is TGTGCCAGCAGCTTCCGACAGGGAGACTACAATGAGCAGTTCTTC.

The chain carries TRBV6-1 and TRBJ2-1; 7 positions agree with TRBD2. Germline-derived CDR1 and CDR2 are MNHNS and SASEGT. V gave up 7 bases and J gave up 10 bases; unmatched junction bases: 10. The CDR3 has 13 residues. CDR3 in amino acids: CASIQLARGEQFF. The DNA of the CDR3 is TGTGCCAGCATTCAACTAGCGCGAGGGGAGCAGTTCTTC.

The chain employs TRBV12-3 or TRBV12-4 and TRBJ2-3; D unresolved. Trimming stripped 8 bases from V and 3 bases from J, with 9 bases between. The CDR3 has 12 amino acids. CDR3 loop: CASQWETDTQYF. The CDR3 DNA reads TGTGCCAGCCAGTGGGAAACAGATACGCAGTATTTT.

The chain is built from TRBV6-1 and TRBJ2-7; 15 bases line up with TRBD2. Germline CDR1 reads MNHNS; CDR2 reads SASEGT. With 6 bases clipped from V and 0 bases from J, the junction kept 9 bases outside the gene matches. This CDR3 comprises 18 residues. The CDR3 loop is CASSRRGLAGGFSYEQYF. The CDR3, as DNA: TGTGCCAGCAGCCGAAGGGGACTAGCGGGAGGTTTCTCCTACGAGCAGTACTTC.

This clonotype was recorded a few times. J is TRBJ2-5 and V is TRBV20-1; D is undetermined. The CDR3 totals 12 residues. Per germline, CDR1 DFQATT and CDR2 SNEGSKA (reference sequence). The V gene lost 8 bases and the J gene lost 7 bases, with 17 bases spanning the gap. The CDR3 DNA reads TGCAGTCCCAACCATCAGGCTGGGACCCAGTACTTC. Encoded protein: CSPNHQAGTQYF.

The gene calls are TRBV2 and TRBJ2-1; D remains ambiguous. CDR3 length: 13 residues. V lost 6 bases and J 3 bases, leaving 9 bases between the germline ends. Germline V gene lookup returns CDR1 SNHLY and CDR2 FYNNEI. CDR3 amino acids: CASRRSSYNEQFF. CDR3 in DNA: TGTGCCAGCAGAAGGTCTAGCTACAATGAGCAGTTCTTC.

This clonotype was recorded a few times. The J gene is TRBJ2-2, the V gene TRBV14; TRBD1 aligns across 7 bases. Per the germline V gene, CDR1 is SGHDN and CDR2 is FVKESK. CDR3 length equals 16 residues. Trimming removed 4 bases from V and 0 bases from J; junction bases left unmatched: 5. CDR3 sequence: CASSRGQLSNTGELFF. The CDR3 region has the DNA TGTGCCAGCAGCCGGGGACAGCTATCGAACACCGGGGAGCTGTTTTTT.

This chain uses TRBV7-9 with TRBJ2-1; possibly TRBD1 or TRBD2 for D (7 bases each). Trimming cost V 3 bases and J 6 bases, with 15 bases left between them. This CDR3 has 15 residues. Germline lookup yields CDR1 SEHNR and CDR2 FQNEAQ (reference sequence). CDR3 sequence reads: CASSLGGGVFNEQFF. The CDR3 DNA reads as TGTGCCAGCAGCTTGGGAGGGGGCGTCTTCAATGAGCAGTTCTTC.